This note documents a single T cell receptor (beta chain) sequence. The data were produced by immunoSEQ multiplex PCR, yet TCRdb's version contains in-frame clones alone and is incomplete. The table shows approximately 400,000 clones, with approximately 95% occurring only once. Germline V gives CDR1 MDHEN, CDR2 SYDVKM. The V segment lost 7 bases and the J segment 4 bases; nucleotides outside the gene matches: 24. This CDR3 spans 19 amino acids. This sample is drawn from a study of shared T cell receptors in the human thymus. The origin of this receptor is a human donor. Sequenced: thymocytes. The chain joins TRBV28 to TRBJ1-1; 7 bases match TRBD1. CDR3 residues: CASISGGGSEAEILTEAFF. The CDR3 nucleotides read TGTGCCAGCATCTCCGGAGGGGGCAGTGAAGCGGAAATACTCACTGAAGCTTTCTTT. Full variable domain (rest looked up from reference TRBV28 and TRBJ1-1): DVKVTQSSRYLVKRTGEKVFLECVQDMDHENMFWYRQDPGLGLRLIYFSYDVKMKEKGDIPEGYSVSREKKERFSLILESASTNQTSMYLCASISGGGSEAEILTEAFFGQGTRLTVV.